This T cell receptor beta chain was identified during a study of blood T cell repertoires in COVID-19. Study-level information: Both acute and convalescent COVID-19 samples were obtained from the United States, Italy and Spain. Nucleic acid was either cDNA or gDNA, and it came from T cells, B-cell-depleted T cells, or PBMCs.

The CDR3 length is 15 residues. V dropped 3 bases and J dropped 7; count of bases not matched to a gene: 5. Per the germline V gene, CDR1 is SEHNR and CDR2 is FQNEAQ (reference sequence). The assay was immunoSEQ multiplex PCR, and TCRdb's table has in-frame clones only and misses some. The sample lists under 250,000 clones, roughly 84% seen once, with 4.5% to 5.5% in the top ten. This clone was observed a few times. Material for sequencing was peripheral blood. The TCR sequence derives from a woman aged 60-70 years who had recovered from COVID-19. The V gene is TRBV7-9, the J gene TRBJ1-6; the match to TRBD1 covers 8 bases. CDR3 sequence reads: CASSFQDRENSPLHF. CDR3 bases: TGTGCCAGCAGCTTCCAGGACAGGGAGAATTCACCCCTCCACTTT.